The next 10 T cell receptor beta chains were all read from a single sample in a study of blood T cell repertoires in COVID-19. Method: immunoSEQ multiplex PCR; TCRdb's copy keeps in-frame clones and lacks some. The sample lists under 250,000 clones, nearly 95% occurring once. The sample was peripheral blood. All receptors derive from a man aged 25 to 40 with COVID-19, enrolled during active disease.

This rearrangement joins TRBV3-1 (or the pseudogene TRBV3-2) to TRBJ1-6; no reliable D call. Germline CDR1 reads LGHDT; CDR2 reads YNNKEL (reference sequence). The CDR3 loop spans 16 amino acids. Trimming cost V 0 bases and J 4 bases, with 10 bases left between them. CDR3 in amino acids: CASSQDKRAYNSPLHF. The CDR3 bases are TGTGCCAGCAGCCAAGATAAGCGGGCGTATAATTCACCCCTCCACTTT.

The sample holds one count of this clone. The chain carries TRBV7-2 and TRBJ1-6; D is unclear. Germline CDR1 reads SGHTA; CDR2 reads FQGNSA. Between the trimmed V and J ends, which lost 5 bases and 5 bases, there was a span of 4 bases. The CDR3 has 12 amino acids. The CDR3 bases are TGTGCCAGCAGCCAAAATAATTCACCCCTCCACTTT. Protein sequence: CASSQNNSPLHF.

The chain joins TRBV13 to TRBJ2-1; the match to TRBD1 covers 7 bases. V was pared by 3 bases and J by 8 bases, with 7 bases of the junction left unmatched. The CDR3 length is 14 residues. Germline lookup yields CDR1 PRHDT and CDR2 FYEKMQ (reference sequence). CDR3 region: CASSFPRQGDEQFF. In DNA, the CDR3 is TGTGCCAGCAGCTTTCCTAGACAGGGTGATGAGCAGTTCTTC.

The chain combines TRBV10-1 with TRBJ2-7, with 9 bases matching TRBD1. J gave up 6 bases and V 3 bases, and 6 bases lay outside the gene matches. Germline values: CDR1 WNHNN, CDR2 SYGVQD (reference sequence). The CDR3 length is 14 residues. The CDR3 nucleotides are TGCGCCAGCAGTGATTCCGGGACAGGGTTCGAGCAGTACTTC. It yields the protein CASSDSGTGFEQYF.

V is TRBV5-6 and J is TRBJ1-2; D is ambiguous. Trimming cost V 8 bases and J 2 bases, with 13 bases left between them. The CDR3 has 13 residues. CDR1 is SGHDT, CDR2 YYEEEE, per germline. The CDR3 DNA reads TGTGCCAGTTACCCTTGGGAGAACTATGGCTACACCTTC. As protein: CASYPWENYGYTF.

The chain couples TRBV13 to TRBJ1-3; weak D call: TRBD1 (6 bases). The CDR3 extends over 18 amino acids. The germline V gene encodes CDR1 PRHDT and CDR2 FYEKMQ (reference sequence). With 0 bases removed from V and 0 bases from J, the gap between germline ends came to 15 bases. Written as DNA, the CDR3 is TGTGCCAGCAGCTTAGGCACTGAGCGGGACAACTCTGGAAACACCATATATTTT. Protein: CASSLGTERDNSGNTIYF.

The chain combines TRBV2 with TRBJ1-4; no reliable D call. Germline CDR1 SNHLY, CDR2 FYNNEI. V was cut by 7 bases and J by 7 bases, with 13 bases left in between. There are 13 residues in the CDR3. CDR3 residues: CASNRWAGEKLFF. CDR3 nucleotide sequence: TGTGCCAGCAATCGGTGGGCTGGTGAAAAACTGTTTTTT. Combining the CDR3 with reference TRBV2 and TRBJ1-4 gives the whole variable domain EPEVTQTPSHQVTQMGQEVILRCVPISNHLYFYWYRQILGQKVEFLVSFYNNEISEKSEIFDDQFSVERPDGSNFTLKIRSTKLEDSAMYFCASNRWAGEKLFFGSGTQLSVL.

The V and J genes are TRBV5-4 and TRBJ1-3, with D unresolved. The CDR3 has 17 residues. CDR1 and CDR2 (germline): SGHNT, YYREEE (reference sequence). V was trimmed by 0 bases and J by 0 bases, leaving 13 bases between them. The CDR3 loop reads CASSLGAGSVSGNTIYF. The CDR3, as DNA: TGTGCCAGCAGCTTGGGGGCGGGAAGCGTCTCTGGAAACACCATATATTTT.

The chain employs TRBV9 and TRBJ1-6; D ambiguous. The CDR3 loop spans 14 amino acids. The germline V gene has CDR1 SGDLS and CDR2 YYNGEE. Trimming left V 3 bases short and J 4 bases short, with 8 bases between. CDR3 bases: TGTGCCAGCAGCGGGCAGGTATATAATTCACCCCTCCACTTT. Its translation is CASSGQVYNSPLHF.

The chain has TRBV28 and TRBJ2-7; perhaps TRBD1 as D (5 bases). The CDR3 runs 16 residues. Germline V lookup: CDR1 MDHEN, CDR2 SYDVKM. V lost 3 bases and J lost 4, with 19 bases in between. The CDR3, as DNA: TGTGCCAGCAGTTTGCCTTTGGGGCCGTCGAAGTACGAGCAGTACTTC. Its translation is CASSLPLGPSKYEQYF. The full variable domain, in which reference TRBV28 and TRBJ2-7 provide the parts outside the CDR3, is DVKVTQSSRYLVKRTGEKVFLECVQDMDHENMFWYRQDPGLGLRLIYFSYDVKMKEKGDIPEGYSVSREKKERFSLILESASTNQTSMYLCASSLPLGPSKYEQYFGPGTRLTVT.